Below, 23 T cell receptor beta chains from the same sample are listed, as sequenced in a study of CD8 T cells in ankylosing spondylitis. General study points: What seemed typical of ankylosing spondylitis blood was a TCR beta motif built from 7 or 8 highly homologous variants.

Antigens for these TCRs are unknown. TCRdb used MiXCR to reprocess the 5' RACE reads, holding one entry per CDR3 protein. The sample contains over 600,000 distinct CDR3 sequences, roughly 19% of which appear only once. Sequencing was done on a sample of blood, either unsorted or a sorted T cell fraction (not recorded which). The receptors shown here come from a male donor with ankylosing spondylitis.

Only a few counts were recorded for this clonotype. This chain connects TRBV12-3 or TRBV12-4 to TRBJ2-7, with 7 bases fitting TRBD2. This CDR3 spans 15 amino acids. V shed 3 bases, J shed 3 bases, and the junction held 8 bases outside the gene matches. This CDR3 reads CASSFSLAAHYEQYF. CDR3 nucleotide sequence: TGTGCCAGCAGTTTTAGTCTAGCGGCCCACTACGAGCAGTACTTC.

The rearrangement uses TRBV4-1 and TRBJ1-5; D is possibly TRBD1 (6 bases). There are 15 residues in the CDR3. Germline loops: CDR1 MGHRA, CDR2 YSYEKL. V lost 5 bases, J lost 3 bases, and 14 bases lay in between. The CDR3 sequence: CASSNSDRFNQPQHF. CDR3 bases: TGCGCCAGCAGCAACTCGGACAGATTCAATCAGCCCCAGCATTTT.

This clonotype appeared a few times. The rearrangement links TRBV12-3 or TRBV12-4 to TRBJ2-7; tentatively, D is TRBD2 (6 bases). The CDR3 runs to 16 residues. Trimming cost V 5 bases and J 0 bases, with 17 bases left between them. Here the CDR3 DNA reads TGTGCCAGCAGTACCTACGGGACTCGCGGCTCCTACGAGCAGTACTTC. Protein product: CASSTYGTRGSYEQYF.

This clonotype has a count of ten or more. The chain is built from TRBV12-3 or TRBV12-4 and TRBJ1-1; D gene unclear. Trimming took 6 bases from V and 1 from J, leaving 12 bases between them. The CDR3 consists of 14 residues. CDR3 bases: TGTGCCAGCAGGGCCCACCCGGCGAACACTGAAGCTTTCTTT. Protein sequence: CASRAHPANTEAFF.

The sample holds a few counts of this clonotype. This sequence joins TRBV28 and TRBJ2-3; D unclear. CDR3 size: 14 residues. Trimming took 3 bases from V and 3 from J, leaving 10 bases between them. Germline loops: CDR1 MDHEN, CDR2 SYDVKM. CDR3 DNA sequence: TGTGCCAGCAGTTTTTTATCCAGTACAGATACGCAGTATTTT. It specifies CASSFLSSTDTQYF.

With regard to this clonotype: Given the absence of the conserved phenylalanine or tryptophan at the CDR3 end, a read error is likely. The chain carries TRBV2 and TRBJ2-7, with 10 bases that match TRBD1. The V segment lost 6 bases and the J segment 2 bases; nucleotides outside the gene matches: 4. This CDR3 has 14 residues. Germline V gene data show CDR1 as SNHLY and CDR2 as FYNNEI. The CDR3 reads CASSGQGVAYEQYS. The CDR3 nucleotides read TGTGCCAGCAGCGGACAGGGGGTTGCCTACGAGCAGTACTCC.

This clonotype has a single count. This sequence joins TRBV6-1 and TRBJ1-5; D unclear. V dropped 7 bases and J dropped 1 base, with 11 bases sitting between them. From germline, CDR1 is MNHNS and CDR2 SASEGT. The CDR3 extends over 14 amino acids. The CDR3 coding sequence is TGTGCCAGCACCAACAGCGTGAGCAATCAGCCCCAGCATTTT. It yields the protein CASTNSVSNQPQHF.

This clonotype has only a few counts. The chain is built from TRBV29-1 and TRBJ2-3; 7 nucleotides line up with TRBD1. V lost 5 bases to trimming and J lost 4 bases; unmatched junction nucleotides: 6. Germline assignment: CDR1 SQVTM and CDR2 ANQGSEA. This CDR3 is built from 13 residues. CDR3 DNA: TGCAGCGTTAAGGACAGGCTTGCAGATACGCAGTATTTT. Amino acid sequence: CSVKDRLADTQYF.

The chain joins TRBV7-2 to TRBJ2-7; possible D gene TRBD2, 6 bases. This CDR3 has 14 residues. Between the trimmed V and J ends, which lost 3 bases and 1 base, there was a span of 10 bases. Germline CDR1 and CDR2: SGHTA and FQGNSA. The CDR3 DNA sequence: TGTGCCAGCAGCTTTAGTAGCGGTTCCTACGAGCAGTACTTC. It is translated as CASSFSSGSYEQYF.

Ten or more counts support this clonotype. The genes are TRBV12-3 or TRBV12-4 and TRBJ1-5; 8 bases line up with TRBD1. V dropped 7 bases and J dropped 2; count of bases not matched to a gene: 7. The CDR3 sequence is 15 residues long. CDR3 region: CASTKTGAGNQPQHF. The CDR3 bases are TGTGCCAGCACCAAGACAGGGGCTGGCAATCAGCCCCAGCATTTT.

The J gene is TRBJ2-7, the V gene TRBV27, with 12 bases aligning to TRBD1. The germline V gene has CDR1 MNHEY and CDR2 SMNVEV (reference sequence). This CDR3 comprises 14 residues. The V segment lost 6 bases and the J segment 6 bases; nucleotides outside the gene matches: 6. DNA of the CDR3: TGTGCCAGCAGCTGGGACAGGGGGCTTGGCGAGCAGTACTTC. Translating gives CASSWDRGLGEQYF.

In nucleotides, the CDR3 is TGTGCCAGCAGCGTGACAGGGGGTGATGGGACAGATACGCAGTATTTT. Residues: CASSVTGGDGTDTQYF. The genes are TRBV9 and TRBJ2-3; 9 nucleotides match TRBD1. The CDR3 totals 16 residues. Germline loops: CDR1 SGDLS, CDR2 YYNGEE. The ends lost 2 bases at V and 3 bases at J; junction bases unmatched: 7.

V is TRBV5-6 and J is TRBJ2-7, with a possible D match to TRBD2 (6 bases). The CDR3 loop spans 15 amino acids. With 4 bases removed from V and 0 bases from J, the gap between germline ends came to 14 bases. Germline V gene sequence: CDR1 SGHDT, CDR2 YYEEEE. The DNA for the CDR3 is TGTGCCAGCAGCCTCCCTAGCGAAGGCTCCTACGAGCAGTACTTC. This codes for CASSLPSEGSYEQYF.

This clonotype was seen repeatedly, ten times or more. As DNA, the CDR3 is TGCAGCGTCTCGGACTCCTCAGGTCCAGAGACCCAGTACTTC. The encoded protein is CSVSDSSGPETQYF. The rearrangement uses TRBV29-1 and TRBJ2-5; possible D gene TRBD2, 5 bases. The CDR3 extends over 14 amino acids. Germline V gene lookup returns CDR1 SQVTM and CDR2 ANQGSEA. V shed 6 bases and J shed 4 bases, with 18 bases lying between them.

The sample holds a few counts of this clonotype. CDR3 in DNA: TGTGCCAGCAGCGGGCTGGCGGCCGAGCAGTTCTTC. Amino acids: CASSGLAAEQFF. This chain joins TRBV9 and TRBJ2-1; D uncertain. CDR3 size: 12 residues. The V and J ends lost 3 bases and 10 bases respectively, with 11 bases between them. CDR1 SGDLS and CDR2 YYNGEE come from the germline V gene.

This clonotype was recorded many times. CDR3 region: CSASSGNTIYF. The CDR3 bases are TGCAGTGCTAGTAGTGGAAACACCATATATTTT. The J gene is TRBJ1-3, the V gene TRBV20-1, with D hard to call. Between the trimmed V and J ends, which lost 3 bases and 3 bases, there was a span of 3 bases. Germline CDR1 DFQATT, CDR2 SNEGSKA (reference sequence). CDR3 length: 11 residues.

This clonotype has just a few counts. This chain joins TRBV6-1 and TRBJ2-5, with TRBD2 matching over 7 bases. Germline CDR1 is MNHNS and CDR2 is SASEGT. The V gene end was trimmed by 7 bases and the J gene end by 2 bases; junction bases not matched to a gene: 16. The CDR3 extends over 17 amino acids. CDR3 region: CASNKPRWGGTQETQYF. CDR3 in DNA: TGTGCCAGCAACAAACCTAGATGGGGGGGGACTCAAGAGACCCAGTACTTC.

This clonotype was seen a few times. Written as DNA, the CDR3 is TGTGCCACCGGAACAACGAGAACGGACAGGGCATCCCCGAATGAGCAGTTCTTC. This gives the protein CATGTTRTDRASPNEQFF. J is TRBJ2-1 and V is TRBV24-1, with 8 bases that match TRBD1. Germline V gene lookup returns CDR1 KGHDR and CDR2 SFDVKD. This CDR3 is built from 18 residues. J gave up 7 bases and V 9 bases, and 22 bases lay outside the gene matches.

There are a few counts of this clonotype. The J gene is TRBJ2-5, the V gene TRBV4-1; TRBD1 agrees at 7 bases. CDR1 is MGHRA, CDR2 YSYEKL, per germline. Trimming removed 4 bases from V and 1 base from J; junction bases left unmatched: 9. CDR3 size: 16 residues. The CDR3 reads CASSLSPGQPQETQYF. CDR3 DNA: TGCGCCAGCAGCCTTTCACCGGGACAGCCCCAAGAGACCCAGTACTTC.

This clonotype was recorded a few times. The chain employs TRBV27 and TRBJ2-7; a possible D gene is TRBD2 (6 bases). V was shortened by 5 bases and J by 3 bases, with 11 bases between the two germline ends. The CDR3 contains 13 residues. The V gene's germline CDR1 is MNHEY and CDR2 SMNVEV (reference sequence). CDR3 loop: CASSAGLHYEQYF. CDR3 in DNA: TGTGCCAGCAGTGCGGGACTGCACTACGAGCAGTACTTC.

The V call is TRBV20-1, the J call TRBJ1-2; D gene unclear. Trimming left V 4 bases short and J 3 bases short, with 12 bases between. The CDR3 is made up of 13 amino acids. Germline lookup yields CDR1 DFQATT and CDR2 SNEGSKA (reference sequence). CDR3 sequence: CSATNSGYYGYTF. CDR3 sequence (DNA): TGCAGTGCTACAAATTCAGGATACTATGGCTACACCTTC.

The chain has TRBV7-8 and TRBJ2-2; 11 bases line up with TRBD1. V gave up 1 base and J gave up 3 bases; unmatched junction bases: 10. From germline, CDR1 is SGHVS and CDR2 FQNEAQ. The CDR3 spans 19 residues. CDR3 nucleotide sequence: TGTGCCAGCAGCTTAGACTCGTCTCCGGGACAGGGGGACACCGGGGAGCTGTTTTTT. It translates to CASSLDSSPGQGDTGELFF.

This clonotype was seen at least ten times. The chain employs TRBV12-3 or TRBV12-4 and TRBJ2-1, with D possibly matching TRBD2 (5 bases). V dropped 8 bases and J dropped 8 bases, with 22 bases sitting between them. The CDR3 spans 15 residues. CDR3: CASGSGESVSDEQFF. The CDR3, as DNA: TGTGCCAGCGGCAGTGGGGAGTCGGTAAGCGATGAGCAGTTCTTC.